This T cell receptor (beta chain) was sequenced in a study of CD8 T cells in Susac syndrome. The V gene's germline CDR1 is LGHNA and CDR2 YSLEER. This CDR3 spans 17 amino acids. Between the trimmed V and J ends, which lost 0 bases and 1 base, there was a span of 16 bases. Random hexamers primed reverse transcription of about 0.45 to 1 ug RNA. TCRdb called the immunoSEQ multiplex PCR reads again in MiXCR, with one record for every CDR3 protein. The sample gives hundreds of thousands of distinct CDR3 sequences, 90% to 95% of which show up once; around 0.14% is in the top ten. The chain links TRBV4-3 to TRBJ2-7; tentatively, D is TRBD1 or TRBD2 (5 bases each). The TCR comes from a human donor with multiple sclerosis. Sequenced material: CD8+ T cells from PBMCs. CDR3 sequence: CASSQDGRGEHSYEQYF. CDR3 DNA sequence: TGCGCCAGCAGCCAAGATGGTCGGGGCGAACATTCCTACGAGCAGTACTTC.